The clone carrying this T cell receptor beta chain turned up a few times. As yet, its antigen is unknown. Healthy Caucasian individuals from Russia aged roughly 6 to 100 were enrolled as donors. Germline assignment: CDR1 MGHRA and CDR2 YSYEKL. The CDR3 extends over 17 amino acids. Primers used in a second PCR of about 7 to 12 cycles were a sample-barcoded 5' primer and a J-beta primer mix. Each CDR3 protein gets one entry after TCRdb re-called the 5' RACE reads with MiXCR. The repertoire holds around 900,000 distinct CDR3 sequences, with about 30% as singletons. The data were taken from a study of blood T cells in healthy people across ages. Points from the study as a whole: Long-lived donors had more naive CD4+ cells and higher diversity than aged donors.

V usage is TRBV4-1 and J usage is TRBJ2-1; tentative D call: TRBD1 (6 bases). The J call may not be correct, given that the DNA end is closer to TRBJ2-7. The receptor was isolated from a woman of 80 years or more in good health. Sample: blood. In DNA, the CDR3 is TGCGCCAGCAGCCAAGCGCCAGGGCGAGGTAGGGACAATGAGCAGTACTTC. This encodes CASSQAPGRGRDNEQYF.